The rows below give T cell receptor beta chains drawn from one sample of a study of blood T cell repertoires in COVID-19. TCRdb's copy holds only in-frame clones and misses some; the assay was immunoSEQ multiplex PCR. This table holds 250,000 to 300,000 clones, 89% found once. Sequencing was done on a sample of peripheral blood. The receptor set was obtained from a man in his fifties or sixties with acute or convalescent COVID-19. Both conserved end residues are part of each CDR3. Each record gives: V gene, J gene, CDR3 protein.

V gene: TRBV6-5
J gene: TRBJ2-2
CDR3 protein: CASSFRDWNTGELFF

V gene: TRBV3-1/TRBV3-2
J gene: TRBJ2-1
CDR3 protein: CASSQPELAYNEQFF

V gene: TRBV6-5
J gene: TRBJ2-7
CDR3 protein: CASSYSADRESYEQYF

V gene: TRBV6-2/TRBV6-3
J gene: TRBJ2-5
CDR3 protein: CASSWGPPETQYF

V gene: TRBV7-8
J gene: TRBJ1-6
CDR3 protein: CASSLSGSSYNSPLHF

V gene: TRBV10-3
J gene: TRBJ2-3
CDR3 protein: CAISEPRTGALSTDTQYF

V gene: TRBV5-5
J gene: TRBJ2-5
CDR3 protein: CASSSPSGGETQYF

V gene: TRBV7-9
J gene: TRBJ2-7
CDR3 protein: CASSPSFYEQYF

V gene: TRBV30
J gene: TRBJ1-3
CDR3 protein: CAWSLTPGGNTIYF

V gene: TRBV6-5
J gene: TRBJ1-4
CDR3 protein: CASSYGRDWTNEKLFF

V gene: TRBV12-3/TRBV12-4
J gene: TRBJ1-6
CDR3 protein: CASSFGLGRYLHF

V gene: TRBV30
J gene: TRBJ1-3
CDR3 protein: CAWRGGQGTPKPGNTIYF

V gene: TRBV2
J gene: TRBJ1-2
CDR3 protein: CASSPTTGYGYTF

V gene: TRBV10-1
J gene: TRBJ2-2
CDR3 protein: CASSDSGAGELFF

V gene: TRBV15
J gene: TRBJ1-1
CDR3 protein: CATSRARGLMAEAFF

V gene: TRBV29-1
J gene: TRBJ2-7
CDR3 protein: CSVGLAGVWEQYF

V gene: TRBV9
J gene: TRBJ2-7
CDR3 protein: CASSVGRSSYEQYF

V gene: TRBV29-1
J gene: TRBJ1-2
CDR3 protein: CSVDKAQVGYTF

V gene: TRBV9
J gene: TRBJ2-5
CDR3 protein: CASSPSPRGSQETQYF

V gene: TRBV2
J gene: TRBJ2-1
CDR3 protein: CASSEWTSYNEQFF

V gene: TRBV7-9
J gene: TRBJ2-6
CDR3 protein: CARGDRGPSGANVLTF

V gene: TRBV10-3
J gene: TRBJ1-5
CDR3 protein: CAISEQGGNSNQPQHF

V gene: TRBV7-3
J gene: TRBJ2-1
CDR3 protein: CASSLTRYNEQFF

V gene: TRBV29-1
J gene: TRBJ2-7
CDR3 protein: CSVESRDRASYEQYF

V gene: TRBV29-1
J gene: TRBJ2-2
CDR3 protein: CSARDRGMAGELFF

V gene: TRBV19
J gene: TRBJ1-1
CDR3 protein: CASSTGSTEAFF

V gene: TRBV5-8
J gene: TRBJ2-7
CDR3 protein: CASSRDSDYEQYF

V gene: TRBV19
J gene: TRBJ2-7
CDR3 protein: CASSPQPGQGYYEQYF

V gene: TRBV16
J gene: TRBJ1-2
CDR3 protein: CASSQWGVRVGGYTF

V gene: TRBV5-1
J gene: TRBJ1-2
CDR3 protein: CASSETGADYGYTF

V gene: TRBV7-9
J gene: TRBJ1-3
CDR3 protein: CASSLLESWDTIYF

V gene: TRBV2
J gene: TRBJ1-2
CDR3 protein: CASSVTGANYGYTF

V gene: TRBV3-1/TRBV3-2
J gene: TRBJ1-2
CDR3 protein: CASSQVEGGGYTF

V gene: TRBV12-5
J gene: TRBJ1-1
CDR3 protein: CASGLGSDTEAFF

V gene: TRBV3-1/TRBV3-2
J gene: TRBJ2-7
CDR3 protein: CASSRAWEQYF

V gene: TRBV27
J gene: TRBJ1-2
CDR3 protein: CASRQNRGRGYTF

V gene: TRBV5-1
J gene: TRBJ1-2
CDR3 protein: CASSMGHAYGYTF

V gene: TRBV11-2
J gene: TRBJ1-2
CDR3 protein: CASSHPDRHYGYTF

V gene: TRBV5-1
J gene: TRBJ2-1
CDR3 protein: CASSSRTSGGPFHEQFF

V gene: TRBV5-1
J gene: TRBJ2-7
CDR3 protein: CASRLTTGGGNEQYF

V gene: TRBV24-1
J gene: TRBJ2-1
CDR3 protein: CATSRGGAYNEQFF

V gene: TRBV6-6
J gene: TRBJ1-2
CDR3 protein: CASTQGAGDGYTF

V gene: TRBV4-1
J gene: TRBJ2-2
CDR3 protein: CASSQDLDRELFF

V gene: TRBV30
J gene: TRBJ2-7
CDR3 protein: CAWSKRMGRGSYEQYF

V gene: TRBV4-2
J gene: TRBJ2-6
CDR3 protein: CASSQRLGSSGANVLTF

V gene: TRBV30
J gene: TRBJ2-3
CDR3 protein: CAWSNGHRGSTDTQYF

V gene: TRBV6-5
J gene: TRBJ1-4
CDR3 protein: CASSYRARRDEKLFF

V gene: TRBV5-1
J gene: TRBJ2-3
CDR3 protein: CASSPGLVTDTQYF

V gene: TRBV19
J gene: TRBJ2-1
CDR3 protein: CASGTDGLSRQFF

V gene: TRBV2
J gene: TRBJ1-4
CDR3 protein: CASSDGTGSEKLFF

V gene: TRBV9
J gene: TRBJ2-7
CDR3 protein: CASSALGGFSYEQYF